This T cell receptor beta chain was sequenced for a study of OX40 agonist ivuxolimab in advanced cancers. Turning to the study itself: Patients treated during dose escalation were battling hepatocellular carcinoma, melanoma, renal cell or head and neck cancer. Of the patients, three showed partial responses, one with hepatocellular carcinoma and two with cutaneous melanoma.

The table came from immunoSEQ multiplex PCR; TCRdb's copy has only in-frame clones and leaves some out. This table has approximately 40,000 clones, 75% to 85% appearing once. A remark on this clone: Its antigen remains unidentified. Other DNA sequences in the same sample also yield this CDR3.

Study-level points and caveats: On average, CD8+ T cells showed a greater number of expanded clones than CD4+. The expanded peripheral T cells' antigen specificity was not determined.

Trimming cost V 2 bases and J 0 bases; bases outside gene matches: 4. Germline values: CDR1 LNHDA, CDR2 SQIVND (reference sequence). The CDR3 loop spans 17 amino acids. The material was CD4+ or CD8+ T cells sorted from blood, obtained in a trial of the OX40 agonist ivuxolimab. The receptor was isolated from an adult with an advanced solid tumor such as melanoma, head and neck, liver or kidney cancer. The chain recombines TRBV19 with TRBJ2-1; 10 bases match TRBD2. The CDR3 DNA is TGTGCCAGTAGTATAACTAGCGGGGATATCTCCTACAATGAGCAGTTCTTC. It specifies CASSITSGDISYNEQFF.